This T cell receptor beta chain was identified in a study of T cell repertoires in cytomegalovirus infection. The germline CDR1 and CDR2 sequences are MNHEY and SMNVEV (reference sequence). J gave up 0 bases and V 5 bases, and 11 bases lay outside the gene matches. The CDR3 runs 18 residues. Regarding this clonotype: Its antigen is unidentified.

TCRdb processed the reads anew with MiXCR; each CDR3 protein has one entry. This sample yields about 830,000 distinct CDR3 sequences, of which 32% are seen a single time; around 12% belongs to the top ten. The chain links TRBV27 to TRBJ1-4; 8 bases line up with TRBD1. The receptor comes from a human donor in good health (CMV status not recorded). Some clones in this sample may be carry-over from other donors' samples. The sample consisted of cultured CD8+ T cells from PBMCs, taken from culture after CMV antigen stimulation. The CDR3 sequence is CASSVRDRLIATNEKLFF. CDR3 coding DNA: TGTGCCAGCAGTGTCCGGGACAGGCTTATTGCAACTAATGAAAAACTGTTTTTT. Full variable domain (missing parts from reference TRBV27 and TRBJ1-4): EAQVTQNPRYLITVTGKKLTVTCSQNMNHEYMSWYRQDPGLGLRQIYYSMNVEVTDKGDVPEGYKVSRKEKRNFPLILESPSPNQTSLYFCASSVRDRLIATNEKLFFGSGTQLSVL.